The 29 T cell receptor beta chains presented below share a single source sample, sequenced in a study of cytomegalovirus exposure and HLA in healthy donors. PCR employed 60 Vbeta and 13 Jbeta primers. Libraries were prepared by immunoSEQ multiplex PCR; TCRdb keeps only in-frame clonotypes and omits some of them. Across 150,000 to 200,000 clones, the top ten clones capture about 0.79% of the sample. Sequenced sample: PBMCs. Source of these receptors: a woman in her late teens or twenties in good health and CMV-seropositive.

This sequence joins TRBV30 and TRBJ1-1; no firm D call. Germline CDR1 is GTSNPN and CDR2 is SVGIG (reference sequence). V was shortened by 4 bases and J by 5 bases, with 17 bases between the two germline ends. The CDR3 totals 14 residues. The CDR3 bases are TGTGCCTGGATCTCCCGGGCCCGGGAGACTGAAGCTTTCTTT. Amino acids: CAWISRARETEAFF.

J is TRBJ1-2 and V is TRBV6-5; possible D gene TRBD1, 6 bases. The CDR3 loop spans 13 amino acids. The V end was cut by 10 bases, the J end by 0 bases, with 12 bases between. CDR1 is MNHEY and CDR2 is SVGAGI in the germline V gene. As DNA, the CDR3 is TGTGCCACCCGGGACACTTCTAACTATGGCTACACCTTC. Its protein product is CATRDTSNYGYTF.

The rearrangement uses TRBV13 and TRBJ2-2, with D perhaps matching TRBD2 (5 bases). The CDR3 sequence is 14 residues long. Per the germline V gene, CDR1 is PRHDT and CDR2 is FYEKMQ (reference sequence). V was shortened by 2 bases and J by 7 bases, with 11 bases between the two germline ends. In nucleotides, the CDR3 is TGTGCCAGCAGCTTACGGGATATTAGCGGGGAGCTGTTTTTT. Translating it yields CASSLRDISGELFF.

In nucleotides, the CDR3 is TGTGCCAGCACCATGGGGAGTAGTGTGAACACTGAAGCTTTCTTT. This sequence encodes CASTMGSSVNTEAFF. The V gene is TRBV6-5, the J gene TRBJ1-1, with D unclear. Trimming removed 7 bases at V and 0 bases at J, with 15 bases between. The CDR3 is 15 amino acids. Germline V gene sequence: CDR1 MNHEY, CDR2 SVGAGI.

The chain is built from TRBV9 and TRBJ2-1; TRBD2 matches at 10 bases. Germline V gene sequence: CDR1 SGDLS, CDR2 YYNGEE. V shed 0 bases, J shed 6 bases, and the junction held 9 bases outside the gene matches. This CDR3 has 17 residues. DNA for the CDR3: TGTGCCAGCAGCGTAGATCCAGCGGGAGGGCCCCGCAATGAGCAGTTCTTC. This sequence encodes CASSVDPAGGPRNEQFF.

The rearrangement joins TRBV12-5 to TRBJ2-7, with a possible D match to TRBD2 (6 bases). CDR3 size: 13 residues. Germline V gene lookup returns CDR1 LGHNT and CDR2 FRNRAP. V lost 0 bases to trimming and J lost 7 bases, with 10 bases between them. CDR3 DNA sequence: TGTGCTAGTGGTTTGGTAGGAGGAGGGGAGCAGTACTTC. Translation: CASGLVGGGEQYF.

The V and J genes are TRBV14 and TRBJ2-6, with TRBD2 identical over 7 bases. The CDR3 totals 18 residues. With 0 bases clipped from V and 5 bases from J, the junction kept 10 bases outside the gene matches. Germline CDR1 SGHDN, CDR2 FVKESK. CDR3 nucleotides: TGTGCCAGCAGCCAAGAGCCTAGCGGTGGGTTGCGGGCCAACGTCCTGACTTTC. This sequence encodes CASSQEPSGGLRANVLTF.

This rearrangement joins TRBV7-9 to TRBJ2-7, with D hard to call. The CDR3 runs to 14 residues. The V end was cut by 2 bases, the J end by 2 bases, with 10 bases between. Germline CDR1 is SEHNR and CDR2 is FQNEAQ (reference sequence). This CDR3 is CASSLLDSAYEQYF. CDR3 in DNA: TGTGCCAGCAGCTTACTAGATTCAGCCTACGAGCAGTACTTC.

The chain is built from TRBV9 and TRBJ2-7; D perhaps matches TRBD2 (5 bases). The V gene's germline CDR1 is SGDLS and CDR2 YYNGEE. V gave up 0 bases and J gave up 0 bases, with 10 bases separating them. This CDR3 contains 15 residues. CDR3 amino acids: CASSVGASRSYEQYF. Here the CDR3 DNA reads TGTGCCAGCAGCGTAGGCGCTAGCCGCTCCTACGAGCAGTACTTC.

The CDR3 protein is CASSGSFYTEAFF. CDR3 sequence (DNA): TGTGCCAGCAGTGGAAGCTTTTACACTGAAGCTTTCTTT. V is TRBV6-1 and J is TRBJ1-1; no clear D. Germline V lookup: CDR1 MNHNS, CDR2 SASEGT. This CDR3 comprises 13 residues. V gave up 4 bases and J gave up 3 bases, with 9 bases separating them.

The chain is built from TRBV30 and TRBJ2-7, with D hard to call. This CDR3 contains 12 residues. Germline CDR1 GTSNPN, CDR2 SVGIG (reference sequence). Trimming took off 0 bases at V and 6 bases at J, with 9 bases between the two ends. The CDR3 is CAWSVQGVEQYF. CDR3 nucleotides: TGTGCCTGGAGTGTACAAGGAGTCGAGCAGTACTTC.

The rearrangement links TRBV10-3 to TRBJ1-5; TRBD1 aligns across 9 bases. Germline loops: CDR1 ENHRY, CDR2 SYGVKD. The CDR3 sequence is 18 residues long. The trim removed 6 bases at V and 0 bases at J, leaving 12 bases unmatched. The CDR3 nucleotides read TGTGCCATCAGCTCCGGGACAGGGACGCCCTTTAGCAATCAGCCCCAGCATTTT. This codes for CAISSGTGTPFSNQPQHF.

This chain joins TRBV18 and TRBJ2-1; 10 nucleotides match TRBD1. V gave up 2 bases and J gave up 9 bases; unmatched junction bases: 4. This CDR3 is built from 14 residues. In germline, CDR1 is KGHSH, CDR2 LQKENI. The CDR3 DNA reads TGTGCCAGCTCACCAGACAGGGGGCTGGGTGAGCAGTTCTTC. This codes for CASSPDRGLGEQFF.

The J gene is TRBJ2-1, the V gene TRBV2; D is possibly TRBD2 (5 bases). CDR1 SNHLY and CDR2 FYNNEI come from the germline V gene. Trimming took 2 bases from V and 7 from J, leaving 15 bases between them. The CDR3 spans 15 residues. Here the CDR3 reads CASSESGLASNEQFF. CDR3 bases: TGTGCCAGCAGTGAATCGGGCCTAGCTTCTAATGAGCAGTTCTTC. Combining the CDR3 with reference TRBV2 and TRBJ2-1 gives the whole variable domain EPEVTQTPSHQVTQMGQEVILRCVPISNHLYFYWYRQILGQKVEFLVSFYNNEISEKSEIFDDQFSVERPDGSNFTLKIRSTKLEDSAMYFCASSESGLASNEQFFGPGTRLTVL.

The chain combines TRBV29-1 with TRBJ2-4; 8 bases fit TRBD2. The CDR3 extends over 16 amino acids. Germline CDR1 is SQVTM and CDR2 is ANQGSEA. The J segment lost 4 bases and the V segment lost 5 bases, leaving 13 bases of the junction unmatched. The CDR3 DNA follows: TGCAGCGTTCGACCTAAACTACTAGCGGATAAAAACATTCAGTACTTC. Its translation: CSVRPKLLADKNIQYF.

This CDR3 is CASSTGGQADTQYF. The DNA of the CDR3 is TGCGCCAGCAGCACGGGGGGCCAGGCAGATACGCAGTATTTT. The chain has TRBV5-1 and TRBJ2-3; possibly TRBD2 for D (7 bases). This CDR3 contains 14 residues. Deletions cut 4 bases from V and 4 bases from J, with 13 bases between. Germline CDR1 is SGHRS and CDR2 is YFSETQ.

The chain is built from TRBV5-6 and TRBJ1-3; TRBD1 matches 8 bases. The junction had 3 bases not matched to a gene; V was cut back by 1 base and J by 0 bases. Germline CDR1 is SGHDT and CDR2 is YYEEEE. The CDR3 is made up of 16 amino acids. CDR3 loop: CASSLLGTGSGNTIYF. CDR3 bases: TGTGCCAGCAGCTTGTTAGGGACAGGCTCTGGAAACACCATATATTTT. Drawing the rest from reference TRBV5-6 and TRBJ1-3, the complete variable domain is DAGVTQSPTHLIKTRGQQVTLRCSPKSGHDTVSWYQQALGQGPQFIFQYYEEEERQRGNFPDRFSGHQFPNYSSELNVNALLLGDSALYLCASSLLGTGSGNTIYFGEGSWLTVV.

The rearrangement uses TRBV5-4 and TRBJ1-1, with 12 bases identical to TRBD1. Germline V gives CDR1 SGHNT, CDR2 YYREEE (reference sequence). This CDR3 region has 18 residues. V shed 2 bases and J 5 bases; nucleotides not matched to a gene: 13. CDR3 region: CASSLAPGQGARGTEAFF. CDR3 sequence (DNA): TGTGCCAGCAGCTTAGCTCCGGGACAGGGGGCGAGGGGTACTGAAGCTTTCTTT.

The chain is built from TRBV30 and TRBJ1-4; D is perhaps TRBD1 (5 bases). This CDR3 has 14 residues. V lost 5 bases and J lost 8, with 18 bases in between. Looked up from germline, CDR1 is GTSNPN and CDR2 is SVGIG (reference sequence). The CDR3 region has the DNA TGTGCCTGGGCTGAGACGGGGGAGGGGGAAAAACTGTTTTTT. This sequence encodes CAWAETGEGEKLFF.

This sequence joins TRBV7-2 and TRBJ2-1; 7 bases are a match to TRBD1. V shed 5 bases and J 0 bases; nucleotides not matched to a gene: 4. The CDR3 loop spans 15 amino acids. The V gene's germline CDR1 is SGHTA and CDR2 FQGNSA. CDR3 sequence (DNA): TGTGCCAGCAGCCCGGACAGGCACTCCTACAATGAGCAGTTCTTC. It codes for CASSPDRHSYNEQFF.

V is TRBV10-2 and J is TRBJ2-7; TRBD2 aligns across 8 bases. V lost 6 bases to trimming and J lost 2 bases; unmatched junction nucleotides: 12. In germline, CDR1 is WSHSY, CDR2 SAAADI. This CDR3 has 16 amino acids. The CDR3 DNA reads as TGCGCCAGCAGGGAGCCAGGAACTAGCGGCCCCTACGAGCAGTACTTC. Translation: CASREPGTSGPYEQYF.

This chain uses TRBV18 with TRBJ2-1; 10 bases align to TRBD2. The CDR3 length is 15 residues. V trimming: 4 bases; J trimming: 3 bases; junction bases outside the gene matches: 3. In germline, CDR1 is KGHSH, CDR2 LQKENI. Written as DNA, the CDR3 is TGTGCCAGCTCACGCGGACTAGCGGACTACAATGAGCAGTTCTTC. This codes for CASSRGLADYNEQFF.

The chain combines TRBV10-3 with TRBJ2-7; 9 bases fit TRBD2. CDR3 length: 15 residues. From germline, CDR1 is ENHRY and CDR2 SYGVKD. V was pared by 2 bases and J by 3 bases, with 5 bases of the junction left unmatched. CDR3 DNA: TGTGCCATCAGTGAGGGGAGAGCGGGAGGCTACGAGCAGTACTTC. Amino acids: CAISEGRAGGYEQYF.

This chain joins TRBV29-1 and TRBJ2-7; D is undetermined. This CDR3 has 12 residues. Trimming took off 7 bases at V and 7 bases at J, with 17 bases between the two ends. Germline V CDR1 and CDR2: SQVTM, ANQGSEA. CDR3: CSASQTPWEQYF. For the CDR3, the DNA is TGCAGCGCCTCCCAAACACCTTGGGAGCAGTACTTC.

The chain employs TRBV19 and TRBJ2-5, with 15 bases that match TRBD2. The DNA end favors TRBJ2-7, so the J call may be wrong. The CDR3 length is 16 residues. Germline V gives CDR1 LNHDA, CDR2 SQIVND (reference sequence). CDR3 in amino acids: CASSPRGLAGGGEQYF. CDR3 coding DNA: TGTGCCAGTAGTCCGAGGGGACTAGCGGGAGGAGGCGAGCAGTACTTC.

This chain joins TRBV6-5 and TRBJ1-3, with no clear D. Germline V gene data show CDR1 as MNHEY and CDR2 as SVGAGI. The CDR3 sequence is 16 residues long. Trimming took off 0 bases at V and 0 bases at J, with 9 bases between the two ends. The CDR3 DNA follows: TGTGCCAGCAGTTACTCGCAGGCCAGCTCTGGAAACACCATATATTTT. It yields the protein CASSYSQASSGNTIYF.

The chain combines TRBV27 with TRBJ2-7, with TRBD1 identical over 10 bases. In germline, CDR1 is MNHEY, CDR2 SMNVEV (reference sequence). Losses at the gene ends were 6 bases for V and 7 bases for J; bases not matched to a gene: 6. The CDR3 spans 13 residues. The CDR3 loop reads CASSGTGAEEQYF. CDR3 DNA: TGTGCCAGCAGCGGGACAGGGGCGGAGGAGCAGTACTTC.

V usage is TRBV30 and J usage is TRBJ2-3; TRBD1 matches at 7 bases. CDR3 length: 14 amino acids. V trimming: 1 base; J trimming: 1 base; junction bases outside the gene matches: 2. Germline CDR1 is GTSNPN and CDR2 is SVGIG (reference sequence). CDR3: CAWSETGRTDTQYF. The CDR3 DNA reads as TGTGCCTGGAGTGAGACAGGGCGCACAGATACGCAGTATTTT.

The gene calls are TRBV6-1 and TRBJ2-1; 10 bases align to TRBD2. The CDR3 covers 16 residues. Trimming at V came to 0 bases and at J to 7 bases, leaving 6 bases not matched to a gene. Per the germline V gene, CDR1 is MNHNS and CDR2 is SASEGT. The CDR3 loop is CASSEATASGSNEQFF. The DNA for the CDR3 is TGTGCCAGCAGTGAAGCGACGGCTAGCGGGAGTAATGAGCAGTTCTTC.